Sequencing of this T cell receptor beta chain was carried out in a study of T-cell reconstitution after alpha-beta-depleted transplantation in children. As to this clonotype: The antigen is undetermined.

V was pared by 1 base and J by 3 bases, with 20 bases between. Looked up from germline, CDR1 is SGHRS and CDR2 is YFSETQ. The CDR3 runs to 18 residues. The authors prepared the TCRbeta library with unique molecular identifiers. In TCRdb, the PCR reads were re-called with MiXCR into one record per CDR3 protein. The data hold 450,000 to 700,000 distinct CDR3 sequences, with around 27% observed a single time. Study-level points and caveats: Several hundred expanded graft clones reportedly were the source of alpha-beta T cells about two months after transplant. Newly produced T cells mostly accounted for T-cell counts and diversity one year post-transplant. From surviving recipient T cells and thymic progenitors came the high day-60 TCRbeta diversity observed in some patients.

Sequenced here: PBMCs, sampled before TCRalphabeta/CD19-depleted stem cell transplant. The source of this sequence is a boy less than two years old with Wiskott-Aldrich syndrome, due to receive a stem cell transplant. This sequence joins TRBV5-1 and TRBJ2-1, with D maybe TRBD1 (5 bases). CDR3: CASSLNLGASSLYNEQFF. Here the CDR3 DNA reads TGCGCCAGCAGCTTGAATCTTGGGGCGAGCTCCCTCTACAATGAGCAGTTCTTC.